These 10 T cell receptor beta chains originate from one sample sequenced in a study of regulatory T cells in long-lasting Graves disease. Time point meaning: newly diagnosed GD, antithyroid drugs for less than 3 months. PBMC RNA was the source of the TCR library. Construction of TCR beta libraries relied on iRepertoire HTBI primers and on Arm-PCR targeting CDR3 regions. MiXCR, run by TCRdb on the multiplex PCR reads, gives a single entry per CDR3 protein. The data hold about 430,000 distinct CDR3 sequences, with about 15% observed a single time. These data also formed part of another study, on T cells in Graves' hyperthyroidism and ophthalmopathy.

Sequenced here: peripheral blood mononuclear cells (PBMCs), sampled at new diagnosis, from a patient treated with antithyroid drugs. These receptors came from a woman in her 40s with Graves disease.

CDR3 DNA: TGCAGTGCTAGAGATGGGGGTAGCGCGGGAGTGGTGGATGAGCAGTTCTTC. This translates into CSARDGGSAGVVDEQFF. The chain has TRBV20-1 and TRBJ2-1; TRBD2 agrees at 7 bases. J lost 8 bases, V lost 0 bases, and 16 bases had no gene match. The CDR3 totals 17 residues. The germline CDR1 and CDR2 sequences are DFQATT and SNEGSKA (reference sequence).

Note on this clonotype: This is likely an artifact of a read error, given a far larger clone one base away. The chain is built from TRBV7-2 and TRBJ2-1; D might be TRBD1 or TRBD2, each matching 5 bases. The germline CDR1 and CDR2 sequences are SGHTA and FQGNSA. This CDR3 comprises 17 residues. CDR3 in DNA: TGTGTCAGCAGCTTAAGCCCCGGGGCTAACGGCTACAATGAGCAGTTCTTC. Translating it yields CVSSLSPGANGYNEQFF.

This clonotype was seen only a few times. The CDR3 here is CASSAGGEAFF. The CDR3 region has the DNA TGTGCCAGCAGCGCCGGGGGTGAAGCTTTCTTT. The rearrangement joins TRBV6-2 or TRBV6-3 to TRBJ1-1, with a possible D match to TRBD1 (5 bases). Between the trimmed V and J ends, which lost 6 bases and 7 bases, there was a span of 9 bases. The CDR3 loop spans 11 amino acids. CDR1 MNHEY and CDR2 SVGEGT come from the germline V gene.

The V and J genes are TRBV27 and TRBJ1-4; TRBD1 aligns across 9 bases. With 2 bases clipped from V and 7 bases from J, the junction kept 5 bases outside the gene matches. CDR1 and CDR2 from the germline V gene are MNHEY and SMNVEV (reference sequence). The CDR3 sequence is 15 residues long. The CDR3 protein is CASSLGGQGGEKLFF. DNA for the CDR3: TGTGCCAGCAGTTTAGGGGGACAGGGCGGTGAAAAACTGTTTTTT.

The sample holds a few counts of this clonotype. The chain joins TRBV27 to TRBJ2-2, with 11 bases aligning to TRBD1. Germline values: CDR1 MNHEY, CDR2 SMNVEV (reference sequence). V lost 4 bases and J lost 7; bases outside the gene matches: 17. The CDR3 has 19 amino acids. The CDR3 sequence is CASSSALRTGGLAYGELFF. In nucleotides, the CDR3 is TGTGCCAGCAGTTCTGCGTTGCGGACAGGGGGCCTTGCATACGGGGAGCTGTTTTTT.

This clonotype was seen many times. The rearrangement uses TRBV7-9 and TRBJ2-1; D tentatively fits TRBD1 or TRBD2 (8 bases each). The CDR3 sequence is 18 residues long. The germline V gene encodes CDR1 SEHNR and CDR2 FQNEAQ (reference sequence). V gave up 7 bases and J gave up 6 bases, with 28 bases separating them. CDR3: CASKYDPVAGQVTNEQFF. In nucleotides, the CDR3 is TGTGCCAGCAAATATGATCCGGTAGCGGGACAGGTGACCAATGAGCAGTTCTTC. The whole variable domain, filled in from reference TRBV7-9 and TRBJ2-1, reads DTGVSQNPRHKITKRGQNVTFRCDPISEHNRLYWYRQTLGQGPEFLTYFQNEAQLEKSRLLSDRFSAERPKGSFSTLEIQRTEQGDSAMYLCASKYDPVAGQVTNEQFFGPGTRLTVL.

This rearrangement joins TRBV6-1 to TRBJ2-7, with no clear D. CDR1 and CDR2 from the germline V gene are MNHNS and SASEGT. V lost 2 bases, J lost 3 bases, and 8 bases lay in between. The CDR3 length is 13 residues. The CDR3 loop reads CASSELGIYEQYF. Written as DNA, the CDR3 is TGTGCCAGCAGTGAATTAGGAATCTACGAGCAGTACTTC.

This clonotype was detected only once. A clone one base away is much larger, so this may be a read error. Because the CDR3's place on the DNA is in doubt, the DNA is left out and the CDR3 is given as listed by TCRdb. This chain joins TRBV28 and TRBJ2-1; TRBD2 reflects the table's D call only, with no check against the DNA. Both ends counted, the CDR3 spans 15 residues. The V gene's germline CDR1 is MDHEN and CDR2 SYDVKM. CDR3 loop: CASSLVASGNNEQSF.

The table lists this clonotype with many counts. As DNA, the CDR3 is TGTGCCAGCAGCTTACAGGGATTGAACACTGAAGCTTTCTTT. Translated, it gives CASSLQGLNTEAFF. V and J are TRBV7-9 and TRBJ1-1; D perhaps matches TRBD1 (5 bases). The CDR3 totals 14 residues. V was cut by 2 bases and J by 0 bases, with 7 bases left in between. Germline CDR1 is SEHNR and CDR2 is FQNEAQ (reference sequence).

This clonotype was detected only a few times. CDR3 protein: CASSRSLAGAYNEQFF. As DNA, the CDR3 is TGTGCCAGCAGTCGCTCACTAGCGGGAGCGTACAATGAGCAGTTCTTC. The rearrangement joins TRBV6-2 or TRBV6-3 to TRBJ2-1, with 11 bases lining up with TRBD2. Trimming at V came to 5 bases and at J to 4 bases, leaving 7 bases not matched to a gene. The CDR3 is made up of 16 amino acids. CDR1 is MNHEY, CDR2 SVGEGT, per germline.